This entry concerns a single T cell receptor (beta chain). Its antigen is currently unknown. This entry is derived from a study of sequential checkpoint blockade in melanoma. Study in general: After nivolumab or ipilimumab alone, about two dozen patients had week-13 rebiopsies. Study-level results: In arm A, pretreatment tumor clonality was associated with response. About 30 times likelier clinical benefit followed increased tumor T-cell fraction and clonality.

Treatment defined: randomized to nivolumab then ipilimumab (arm A) or the reverse (arm B). The CDR3 is 20 residues long. The germline CDR1 and CDR2 sequences are KGHSH and LQKENI. The J segment lost 5 bases and the V segment lost 7 bases, leaving 18 bases of the junction unmatched. The repertoire was sequenced with immunoSEQ multiplex PCR; TCRdb's copy has only in-frame clones and lacks some. The data contain approximately 20,000 clones, around 27% of them singletons. The chain joins TRBV18 to TRBJ2-2, with 14 bases fitting TRBD2. This receptor was identified in a human donor with melanoma. This material consisted of tumor tissue (inferred from file names), taken from a patient given nivolumab and ipilimumab in sequence. CDR3 bases: TGTGCCAGCTTCCCAAGCGGAAGACTAGCGGGAGGGCCTGGAACCGGGGAGCTGTTTTTT. Its protein product is CASFPSGRLAGGPGTGELFF.